This T cell receptor beta chain emerged from a study of breast tumors, draining lymph nodes, adjacent tissues. Breast cancer patients provided tissue from their axillary draining lymph nodes. As to this clonotype: The antigen is not known.

Overall study findings and caveats: Tumor repertoires ranked between lymph nodes and nontumor tissue in diversity, with V and J gene preferences. The lymph node origin of tumor T cells was framed as consistent with a hypothesis, not demonstrated.

MiXCR, applied by TCRdb to the multiplex PCR reads, yields one record per CDR3 protein. The data show 180,000 or so distinct CDR3 sequences, with roughly 29% seen just once and approximately 4.3% held by the top ten. The source of this sequence is a female donor with breast cancer. Some clones in this sample may be carry-over from other donors' samples. Sequenced: axillary lymph node tissue.

The CDR3 region is CATEGETQYF. In DNA form, the CDR3 reads TGTGCCACCGAAGGGGAGACCCAGTACTTC. The chain recombines TRBV15 with TRBJ2-5; D remains unclear. The CDR3 runs 10 residues. Germline loops: CDR1 LNHNV, CDR2 YYDKDF (reference sequence). V lost 8 bases and J 5 bases, leaving 6 bases between the germline ends.